These T cell receptor beta chains were read from a single sample in a study of T cells in Graves' hyperthyroidism and ophthalmopathy. One entry per CDR3 protein, called by TCRdb with MiXCR from the multiplex PCR reads. The table lists roughly 500,000 distinct CDR3 sequences, 46% of them singletons. The source material was peripheral blood or thyroid tissue (not recorded which). The receptors originated from an adult woman with Graves' disease, either hyperthyroidism or ophthalmopathy (not recorded which). Both conserved end residues are part of each CDR3. The D gene is left open where the match is weak. Where a row states a size, it is once, few, many or the class of an expanded clone; other rows omit it.

clone_size	v_call	j_call	d_call	cdr3_aa	cdr3_nt
many	TRBV20-1	TRBJ1-2	-	CSAKRVEGCYTF	TGCAGTGCCAAGAGAGTAGAGGGTTGCTACACCTTC
many	TRBV7-8	TRBJ2-7	TRBD1	CASRPTGEHEQYF	TGTGCCAGCCGACCTACAGGGGAACACGAGCAGTACTTC
-	TRBV10-2	TRBJ1-5	-	CASSENPRAPQPQHF	TGCGCCAGCAGTGAGAACCCTAGGGCCCCACAGCCCCAGCATTTT
many	TRBV10-3	TRBJ1-1	-	CAISETGRETEAFF	TGTGCCATCAGTGAGACAGGGAGGGAAACTGAAGCTTTCTTT
-	TRBV5-1	TRBJ1-1	-	CASKNHGEQIAFF	TGCGCCAGCAAAAACCATGGGGAACAGATAGCTTTCTTT
many	TRBV10-3	TRBJ2-7	-	CAISESGQGRYEQYF	TGTGCCATCAGTGAGTCGGGGCAGGGTCGGTACGAGCAGTACTTC
few	TRBV28	TRBJ2-7	TRBD2	CASSSGLAGGPHEQYF	TGTGCCAGCAGTTCGGGACTAGCGGGAGGGCCCCACGAGCAGTACTTC
-	TRBV20-1	TRBJ1-2	-	CSAGHLNTSGDDGYTF	TGCAGTGCGGGACATTTGAACACTTCCGGGGACGATGGCTACACCTTC
-	TRBV9	TRBJ1-3	-	CATSKGGSGNTIYF	TGTGCCACTTCCAAGGGAGGGTCTGGAAACACCATATATTTT
many	TRBV20-1	TRBJ2-5	TRBD2	CSARGGRGSETQYF	TGCAGTGCTAGAGGCGGGAGGGGATCAGAGACCCAGTACTTC
-	TRBV11-2	TRBJ1-2	-	CASSFPGRRNYGYTF	TGTGCCAGCAGCTTCCCGGGGCGGCGAAACTATGGCTACACCTTC
many	TRBV28	TRBJ1-2	-	CASSLSRYGYTF	TGTGCCAGCAGTTTATCCAGATATGGCTACACCTTC
-	TRBV7-2	TRBJ1-2	TRBD1	CASTLTGDRSYTF	TGTGCCAGCACCCTTACCGGGGACAGGAGCTACACCTTC
once	TRBV25-1	TRBJ2-5	TRBD2	CASSEGGKETQYF	TGTGCCAGCAGTGAGGGGGGGAAAGAGACCCAGTACTTC
few	TRBV10-3	TRBJ1-6	-	CAITVGENSPLHF	TGTGCCATCACGGTGGGAGAAAATTCACCCCTCCACTTT
-	TRBV7-6	TRBJ2-7	TRBD1	CAVEQGLDEQYF	TGTGCGGTTGAACAGGGGCTAGACGAGCAGTACTTC
-	TRBV7-9	TRBJ1-5	-	CASSSGAGSGQPQHF	TGTGCCAGCAGCTCAGGGGCGGGCTCGGGTCAGCCCCAGCATTTT
-	TRBV7-9	TRBJ2-7	TRBD1	CASSNAGQVYEQYF	TGTGCCAGCAGCAACGCCGGACAGGTCTACGAGCAGTACTTC
few	TRBV10-3	TRBJ2-2	TRBD2	CAISEAPSGDGELFF	TGTGCCATCAGTGAGGCGCCTAGCGGTGACGGGGAGCTGTTTTTT
many	TRBV2	TRBJ1-2	-	CASSDTVLYGYTF	TGTGCCAGCAGTGATACAGTACTCTATGGCTACACCTTC
many	TRBV2	TRBJ2-5	-	CASNWQGLIETQYF	TGTGCCAGCAATTGGCAGGGGCTTATCGAGACCCAGTACTTC
-	TRBV20-1	TRBJ2-7	-	CSARVFEQYF	TGCAGTGCTAGGGTTTTCGAGCAGTACTTC
many	TRBV5-6	TRBJ1-2	-	CASTYQGRVDYGYTF	TGTGCCAGCACCTACCAGGGCAGGGTAGACTATGGCTACACCTTC
-	TRBV6-1	TRBJ1-6	-	CASSYSLPSSSYNSPLHF	TGTGCCAGCAGTTACTCTCTCCCTTCAAGCTCCTATAATTCACCCCTCCACTTT
few	TRBV5-1	TRBJ2-6	TRBD1	CASRDWTGYGANVLTF	TGCGCCAGCAGAGACTGGACAGGGTACGGGGCCAACGTCCTGACTTTC
once	TRBV20-1	TRBJ2-2	TRBD2	CSARAGVASGRALGELFF	TGCAGTGCTAGAGCCGGGGTGGCTAGCGGGAGGGCCTTGGGGGAGCTGTTTTTT
-	TRBV29-1	TRBJ1-2	TRBD1	CSAEQGAEVGYTF	TGCAGCGCCGAACAGGGGGCAGAGGTTGGCTACACCTTC
-	TRBV20-1	TRBJ1-2	-	CSAVRGYTF	TGCAGTGCAGTCAGGGGCTACACCTTC
-	TRBV18	TRBJ2-5	TRBD1	CASSPLGTGQETQYF	TGTGCCAGCTCTCCCCTCGGGACAGGGCAAGAGACCCAGTACTTC
-	TRBV28	TRBJ1-5	TRBD1	CASSPGQDRRNQPQHF	TGTGCCAGCAGTCCCGGCCAGGACAGGAGAAATCAGCCCCAGCATTTT
-	TRBV15	TRBJ2-5	TRBD2	CATSRGAGGDRETQYF	TGTGCCACCAGCAGAGGAGCGGGGGGAGATCGGGAGACCCAGTACTTC
few	TRBV9	TRBJ2-1	TRBD2	CASSVDSGINEQFF	TGTGCCAGCAGCGTAGACAGCGGGATCAATGAGCAGTTCTTC
many	TRBV7-9	TRBJ2-7	TRBD2	CASSLAAGGPLGEQYF	TGTGCCAGCAGCTTAGCTGCGGGAGGGCCTCTTGGTGAGCAGTACTTC
-	TRBV29-1	TRBJ1-2	-	CSVGPESAGGYTF	TGCAGCGTGGGCCCGGAGTCCGCAGGTGGCTACACCTTC
many	TRBV2	TRBJ2-7	TRBD2	CASTGLAGVSDYF	TGTGCCAGCACAGGCCTAGCGGGAGTTTCCGACTACTTC
few	TRBV20-1	TRBJ1-3	-	CSARSGNTIYF	TGCAGTGCTAGGTCCGGAAACACCATATATTTT
few	TRBV11-2	TRBJ1-6	-	CASSLQGPSSSLHF	TGTGCCAGCAGCTTGCAGGGGCCGAGTTCGTCCCTCCACTTT
many	TRBV11-2	TRBJ1-2	-	CASSLQGPFYGYTF	TGTGCCAGCAGCTTACAGGGTCCCTTCTATGGCTACACCTTC
few	TRBV2	TRBJ1-1	-	CASYPYENTEAFF	TGTGCCAGCTATCCGTACGAGAACACTGAAGCTTTCTTT
-	TRBV7-2	TRBJ1-1	-	CASSLRTITEAFF	TGTGCCAGCAGCTTGAGGACGATCACTGAAGCTTTCTTT
-	TRBV12-3/TRBV12-4	TRBJ2-2	-	CASSFAGNGELFF	TGTGCCAGCAGTTTCGCGGGTAACGGGGAGCTGTTTTTT
-	TRBV2	TRBJ1-1	TRBD1	CASINEVAGGEAFF	TGTGCCAGCATCAACGAGGTGGCAGGGGGAGAAGCTTTCTTT